This TCR beta chain was profiled in a study of shared clonotypes between healthy human individuals. Selected positively for CCR7 and CD45RO-negative, naive CD8 cells excluded terminally differentiated effector memory CD45RA+ cells. The protocol was immunoSEQ multiplex PCR, while the TCRdb copy is restricted to in-frame clones and leaves out a portion. This table has about 590,000 clones, around 95% appearing once. The CDR3 covers 16 residues. The material sequenced was naive CD8+ T cells sorted from blood. The clonotype originates from a woman in her 30s in good health. This chain uses TRBV21-1 with TRBJ2-3; the DNA was not compared with TRBD2, the D call given in the table. TRBV21-1 is an annotated pseudogene. The CDR3 protein is CASSEIAGGATDTQYF. The CDR3 region has the DNA TGTGCCAGCAGCGAAATTGCCGGGGGAGCCACAGATACGCAGTATTTT.